The 3 T cell receptor beta chains below come from one sample, sequenced in a study of blood T cell repertoires in COVID-19. Produced via immunoSEQ multiplex PCR; TCRdb's table is partial and in-frame only. Altogether 25,000 to 35,000 clones are present, about 80% being singletons, with the ten largest covering roughly 46%. The sample comprised peripheral blood. Every receptor here comes from a woman aged 80 or over with acute or convalescent COVID-19.

The gene calls are TRBV7-7 and TRBJ2-7, with a tentative D call TRBD1 (6 bases). Germline V gene data show CDR1 as SSHAT and CDR2 as FNYEAQ (reference sequence). CDR3 length equals 15 residues. V lost 5 bases and J 5 bases, leaving 19 bases between the germline ends. CDR3 DNA sequence: TGTGCCAGCAGCGCTGGACAGTCCCCTGGAGACGAGCAGTACTTC. It yields the protein CASSAGQSPGDEQYF.

The gene calls are TRBV7-6 and TRBJ2-3; no clear D gene. Trimming removed 1 base from V and 6 bases from J, with 11 bases in between. Looked up from germline, CDR1 is SGHVS and CDR2 is FNYEAQ. This CDR3 is 14 amino acids long. The CDR3 here is CASSLVGVGDTQYF. CDR3 DNA sequence: TGTGCCAGCAGCTTAGTGGGCGTGGGTGATACGCAGTATTTT.

The chain carries TRBV6-5 and TRBJ1-2; 8 bases align to TRBD1. Germline V CDR1 and CDR2: MNHEY, SVGAGI. V lost 4 bases and J lost 4; bases outside the gene matches: 5. The CDR3 runs to 14 residues. Here the CDR3 DNA reads TGTGCCAGCAGTTGGCAGGGGGCGCGCTATGGCTACACCTTC. It codes for CASSWQGARYGYTF.